These T cell receptor beta chains were read from a single sample in a study of cytomegalovirus exposure and HLA in healthy donors. TCRdb's copy holds only in-frame clones and misses some; the assay was immunoSEQ multiplex PCR. Among over 150,000 clones listed, around 69% were seen once. The sample was PBMCs. These receptors came from a woman aged 25 to 39 in good health and CMV-seronegative. Both conserved end residues are part of each CDR3. The order of the fields is V gene, clone size, J gene, D gene, CDR3 DNA, CDR3 protein. The D gene is left open where the match is weak. The size field is filled for only some rows; it gives once, few, many or a size class.

TRBV28	few	TRBJ1-3	.	TGTGCCAGCAGGGATTACGGGACAAACTCTGGAAACACCATATATTTT	CASRDYGTNSGNTIYF
TRBV28	once	TRBJ2-1	TRBD2	TGTGCCAGCAGTTTCGGTGGCGGGGGGGCCTATGAGCAGTTCTTC	CASSFGGGGAYEQFF
TRBV13	once	TRBJ2-5	.	.	CASSGQPGQGFLETQYF
TRBV15	.	TRBJ1-2	.	TGTGCCACCAGCACAGGATCCTATTCCCATCGTTTC	CATSTGSYSHRF
TRBV5-4	.	TRBJ2-3	TRBD2	TGTGCCAGCAGCAAACCACCGGGACTAGGAAGACAAGATACGCAGTATTTT	CASSKPPGLGRQDTQYF
TRBV25-1	.	TRBJ2-3	TRBD2	TGTGCCAGCAGTGATTCTAGCGGGAGGGATGGAGATACGCAGTATTTT	CASSDSSGRDGDTQYF
TRBV27	.	TRBJ1-1	.	TGTGCCAGCAGTTTACGGGGGGGTGAAGCTTTCTTT	CASSLRGGEAFF
TRBV27	.	TRBJ1-2	.	TGTGCCAGCAGTTTCTCGGCAGGGTCTGGCTACACCTTC	CASSFSAGSGYTF
TRBV5-4	.	TRBJ1-2	.	TGTGCCAGCAGCTTGGTACCGGGATTGGGGGGGGTTAACTATGGCTACACCTTC	CASSLVPGLGGVNYGYTF
TRBV5-1	.	TRBJ2-4	TRBD1	TGCGCCAGCAGCTTTGGGACAGGGGGGTTTGAAAACATTCAGTACTTC	CASSFGTGGFENIQYF
TRBV28	.	TRBJ2-5	TRBD2	TGTGCCAGCAGTTTCTCCTGGGGGTCTAGCGGCCAAGAGACCCAGTACTTC	CASSFSWGSSGQETQYF
TRBV4-2	.	TRBJ1-6	.	TGTGCCAGCAGCCAAGGAGCTAGTAATTCACCCCTCCACTTT	CASSQGASNSPLHF
TRBV29-1	once	TRBJ1-1	TRBD1	TGCAGCGTTGAAGATCTGGGACAGGGAGACTTGAACACTGAAGCTTTCTTT	CSVEDLGQGDLNTEAFF
TRBV7-2	.	TRBJ2-7	TRBD1	TGTGCCAGCAGCCTCGCCGGGACAGGGGCCGAGCAGTACTTC	CASSLAGTGAEQYF
TRBV19	.	TRBJ2-2	.	TGTGCCAGTAGTGTACAGGGAAACACCGGGGAGCTGTTTTTT	CASSVQGNTGELFF